A selection of T cell receptor beta chains follows, all from one sample in a study of spatial heterogeneity in lung cancer. MiXCR, applied by TCRdb to the 5' RACE reads, yields one record per CDR3 protein. The sample consists of over 50,000 distinct CDR3 sequences, roughly 5.9% of them appearing once. Here the sequenced sample was PBMCs, taken at surgery. The receptors shown here come from a female donor with early-stage non-small cell lung cancer. The CDR3 runs from the conserved cysteine through the conserved F or W. The D gene is left open where the match is weak. The size entry is marked missing in some rows and otherwise reads once, few, many or a size class.

v_call	j_call	d_call	clone_size	cdr3_nt	cdr3_aa
TRBV11-2	TRBJ2-1	-	many	TGTGCCAGCAGCTCCCTAGAAAACAATGAGCAGTTCTTC	CASSSLENNEQFF
TRBV27	TRBJ2-1	-	many	TGTGCCAGCAGGACAAACAGGGAGAAGCAGTTCTTC	CASRTNREKQFF
TRBV20-1	TRBJ1-5	-	many	TGCAGTGCTAGAGCGTTCTGGGACACCGACAATCAGCCCCAGCATTTT	CSARAFWDTDNQPQHF
TRBV5-1	TRBJ2-3	-	-	TGCGCCAGCAGCTTGACGGGACAGGGGGCTAGCGGGAGGTATGATACGCAGTATTTT	CASSLTGQGASGRYDTQYF
TRBV7-3	TRBJ2-5	TRBD1	few	TGTGCCAGCAGCTCCCGACAGGGATCAGGCGAGACCCAGTACTTC	CASSSRQGSGETQYF
TRBV5-6	TRBJ1-1	-	many	TGTGCCAGCAGCGTAACATTAGGAAGTTCTGAAGCTTTCTTT	CASSVTLGSSEAFF
TRBV18	TRBJ2-3	-	many	TGTGCCAGCTCACCTACAGATACGCAGTATTTT	CASSPTDTQYF
TRBV9	TRBJ1-4	-	many	TGTGCCAGCAGCGCCAATAATGAAAAACTGTTTTTT	CASSANNEKLFF
TRBV28	TRBJ2-7	-	few	TGTGCCAGCAGCAAATTGGACCGACCCTACGAGCAGTACTTC	CASSKLDRPYEQYF
TRBV20-1	TRBJ1-2	TRBD1	-	TGCAGTGCTAGTCCCCCTCAGGGGGTGACTAACTATGGCTACACCTTC	CSASPPQGVTNYGYTF
TRBV12-3/TRBV12-4	TRBJ1-5	-	many	TGTGCCAGCAGCCTAAATGGCAATCAGCCCCAGCATTTT	CASSLNGNQPQHF
TRBV6-6	TRBJ2-5	TRBD2	many	TGTGCCAGCAGTACAGGGACTAGCAAAGAGACCCAGTACTTC	CASSTGTSKETQYF
TRBV5-4	TRBJ1-5	-	many	TGTGCCAGCAGCTTGGAGGGGACCGGGCAGCCCCAGCATTTT	CASSLEGTGQPQHF
TRBV3-1	TRBJ1-3	TRBD1	few	TGTGCCAGCAGCCAACGGACAGGGGGAGGTGGAAACACCATATATTTT	CASSQRTGGGGNTIYF
TRBV20-1	TRBJ2-3	-	many	TGCAGTGCTAGAGTACTAGCTAGAGATACGCAGTATTTT	CSARVLARDTQYF
TRBV12-3/TRBV12-4	TRBJ1-6	-	-	TGTGCCAACAGTTTTAACAGAGAGTATTCACCCCTCCACTTT	CANSFNREYSPLHF
TRBV7-9	TRBJ1-6	-	few	TGTGCCAGCAGCTTATTCGGGCAAGATAATTCACCCCTCCACTTT	CASSLFGQDNSPLHF
TRBV24-1	TRBJ2-2	-	many	TGTGCCACCAGTGAAGGGCCAGGACGACACGGGGAGCTGTTTTTT	CATSEGPGRHGELFF
TRBV29-1	TRBJ2-2	-	many	TGCAGCGCCGGAGGGGGGGCCGCGAACACCGGGGAGCTGTTTTTT	CSAGGGAANTGELFF
TRBV5-1	TRBJ1-1	TRBD1	many	TGCGCCAGCAGCTTTACAGGGGCGAACACTGAAGCTTTCTTT	CASSFTGANTEAFF
TRBV18	TRBJ1-2	-	few	TGTGCCAGCTCACCAGAGGCTAACTATGGCTACACCTTC	CASSPEANYGYTF
TRBV28	TRBJ1-6	-	many	TGTGCCAGCGTCTCCCGGGGGGGTTACTCCTATAATTCACCCCTCCACTTT	CASVSRGGYSYNSPLHF
TRBV2	TRBJ1-3	-	many	TGTGCCAGCATACAGCTTTCGGGAAACACCATATATTTT	CASIQLSGNTIYF
TRBV12-3/TRBV12-4	TRBJ1-2	-	many	TGTGCCACTCGCGGGGAGGGGGAACCCTATGGCTACACCTTC	CATRGEGEPYGYTF
TRBV6-1	TRBJ1-1	TRBD1	many	TGTGCCAGCAGAGACAGGGGTACGAACACTGAAGCTTTCTTT	CASRDRGTNTEAFF
TRBV24-1	TRBJ2-5	-	many	TGTGCCACCAGTGATCGCGGAGGGGTCCAAGAGACCCAGTACTTC	CATSDRGGVQETQYF
TRBV2	TRBJ2-7	-	-	TGTGCCAGCAGGTTGAACTTTGACTCCTACGAGCAGTACTTC	CASRLNFDSYEQYF
TRBV9	TRBJ2-4	TRBD1	medium-sized	TGTGCCAGCAGCCCTGAAGGCATGACAGGGGTTCAGTACTTC	CASSPEGMTGVQYF
TRBV25-1	TRBJ1-2	-	many	TGTGCCAGTCGTGGGGCGGGTGCCTATGGCTACACCTTC	CASRGAGAYGYTF
TRBV28	TRBJ2-7	-	many	TGTGCCAGCAGTTTGAGTTGGGGGGCCTACGAGCAGTACTTC	CASSLSWGAYEQYF
TRBV3-1	TRBJ2-1	-	few	TGTGCCAGCAGCCAGGATCCTAGCCACCTGACCTACAATGAGCAGTTCTTC	CASSQDPSHLTYNEQFF
TRBV27	TRBJ2-3	-	many	TGTGCCAGCAGTTTCGCAGCCTACCGAAGCACAGATACGCAGTATTTT	CASSFAAYRSTDTQYF
TRBV3-1	TRBJ2-1	-	many	TGTGCCAGCAGCCAAGGGCAGTTCAATGAGCAGTTCTTC	CASSQGQFNEQFF
TRBV7-3	TRBJ1-1	-	many	TGTGCCAGCAGCCAGGGTCATAACACTGAAGCTTTCTTT	CASSQGHNTEAFF